This T cell receptor (beta chain) came from a study of CD8 T cells in Susac syndrome. In blood CD8+ and CD4+ T cells, TCR beta underwent sequencing. A quantity of roughly 0.5 to 1 ug RNA underwent reverse transcription using random hexamers. TCRdb reanalysed the immunoSEQ multiplex PCR reads using MiXCR and keeps one entry per CDR3 protein. Of more than 150,000 distinct CDR3 sequences in the sample, around 95% were seen once. Germline CDR1 is SGDLS and CDR2 is YYNGEE. Trimming cost V 5 bases and J 4 bases; bases outside gene matches: 4. This CDR3 comprises 14 residues. The clonotype was recovered from a human donor with multiple sclerosis. The sample taken for sequencing was CD8+ T cells from PBMCs. This chain links TRBV9 with TRBJ1-1; TRBD1 matches at 11 bases. The CDR3 DNA reads as TGTGCCAGCAGACCAGGGACAGGGGGCACTGAAGCTTTCTTT. Translated, it gives CASRPGTGGTEAFF.